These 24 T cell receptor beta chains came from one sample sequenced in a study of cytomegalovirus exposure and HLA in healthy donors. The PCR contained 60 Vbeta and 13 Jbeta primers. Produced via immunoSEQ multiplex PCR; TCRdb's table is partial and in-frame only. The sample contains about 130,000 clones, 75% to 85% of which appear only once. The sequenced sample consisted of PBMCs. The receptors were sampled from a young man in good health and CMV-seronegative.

The CDR3 DNA reads as TGTGCCAGCAGCCCTACGTGGGAGTCCTACGAGCAGTACTTC. Amino acids: CASSPTWESYEQYF. The rearrangement uses TRBV5-6 and TRBJ2-7; D might be TRBD2 (5 bases). V was cut by 4 bases and J by 1 base, with 12 bases left in between. This CDR3 has 14 residues. CDR1 SGHDT and CDR2 YYEEEE come from the germline V gene.

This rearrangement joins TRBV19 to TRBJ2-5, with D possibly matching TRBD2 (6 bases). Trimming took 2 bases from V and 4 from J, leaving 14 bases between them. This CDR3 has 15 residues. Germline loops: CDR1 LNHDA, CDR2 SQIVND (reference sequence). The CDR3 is CASSIYGSGRETQYF. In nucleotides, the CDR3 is TGTGCCAGTAGTATATACGGGAGTGGGCGAGAGACCCAGTACTTC.

Here the CDR3 reads CASMDLAGSYEQYF. Here the CDR3 DNA reads TGTGCCAGTATGGATTTAGCGGGCTCCTACGAGCAGTACTTC. The chain is built from TRBV19 and TRBJ2-7; the match to TRBD2 covers 7 bases. The V and J ends lost 7 bases and 0 bases, in that order; junction bases with no gene match: 6. The CDR3 spans 14 residues. Germline assignment: CDR1 LNHDA and CDR2 SQIVND (reference sequence).

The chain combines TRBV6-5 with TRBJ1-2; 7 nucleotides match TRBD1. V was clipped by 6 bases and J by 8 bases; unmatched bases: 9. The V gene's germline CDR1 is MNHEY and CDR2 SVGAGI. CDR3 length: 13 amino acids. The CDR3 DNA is TGTGCCAGCAGACCCGGGACAGCACGAGGCTACACCTTC. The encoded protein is CASRPGTARGYTF.

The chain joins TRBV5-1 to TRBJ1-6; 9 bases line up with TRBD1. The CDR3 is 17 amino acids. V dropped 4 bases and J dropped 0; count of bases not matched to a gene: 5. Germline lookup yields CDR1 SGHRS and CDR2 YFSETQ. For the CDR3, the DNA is TGCGCCAGCAGCCGACAGGACAGGGGCTCCTATAATTCACCCCTCCACTTT. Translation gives CASSRQDRGSYNSPLHF.

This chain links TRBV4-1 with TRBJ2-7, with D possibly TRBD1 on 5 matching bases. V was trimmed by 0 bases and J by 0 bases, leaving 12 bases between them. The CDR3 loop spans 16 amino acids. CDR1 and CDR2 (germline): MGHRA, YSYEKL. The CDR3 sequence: CASSQDDSLDSYEQYV. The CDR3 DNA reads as TGCGCCAGCAGCCAAGATGACAGCTTAGACTCCTACGAGCAGTACGTC.

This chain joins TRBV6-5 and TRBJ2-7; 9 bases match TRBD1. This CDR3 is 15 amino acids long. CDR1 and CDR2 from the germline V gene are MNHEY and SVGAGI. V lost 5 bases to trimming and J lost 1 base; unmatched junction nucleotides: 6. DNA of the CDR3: TGTGCCAGCAGTCGGGACAGGGAGACTTCCTACGAGCAGTACTTC. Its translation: CASSRDRETSYEQYF.

The CDR3: CASSLWGTSACEQYF. CDR3 coding DNA: TGTGCCAGCAGTTTATGGGGGACTAGTGCCTGCGAGCAGTACTTC. The V and J genes are TRBV27 and TRBJ2-7; 8 bases line up with TRBD2. Per the germline V gene, CDR1 is MNHEY and CDR2 is SMNVEV (reference sequence). CDR3 length: 15 amino acids. V lost 1 base to trimming and J lost 6 bases; unmatched junction nucleotides: 8.

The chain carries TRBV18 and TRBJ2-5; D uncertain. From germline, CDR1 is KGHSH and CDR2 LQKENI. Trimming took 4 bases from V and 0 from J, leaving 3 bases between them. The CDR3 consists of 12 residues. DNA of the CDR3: TGTGCCAGCTCACTATACCAAGAGACCCAGTACTTC. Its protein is CASSLYQETQYF.

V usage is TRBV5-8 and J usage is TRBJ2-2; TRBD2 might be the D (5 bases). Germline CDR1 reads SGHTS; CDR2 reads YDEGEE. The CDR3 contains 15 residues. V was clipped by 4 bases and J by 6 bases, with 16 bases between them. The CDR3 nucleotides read TGTGCCAGCAGCGCGGGTTCCCTTAAGCCCGGGGAGCTGTTTTTT. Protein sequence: CASSAGSLKPGELFF.

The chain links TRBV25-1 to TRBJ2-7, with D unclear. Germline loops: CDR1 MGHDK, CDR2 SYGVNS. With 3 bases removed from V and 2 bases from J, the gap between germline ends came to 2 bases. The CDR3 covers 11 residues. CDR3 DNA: TGTGCCAGCAGTGACACCTACGAGCAGTACTTC. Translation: CASSDTYEQYF.

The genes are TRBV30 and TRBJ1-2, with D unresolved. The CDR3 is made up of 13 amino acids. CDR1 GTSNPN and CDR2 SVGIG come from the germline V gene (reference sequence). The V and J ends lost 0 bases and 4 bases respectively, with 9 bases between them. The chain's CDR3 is CAWSVSRSYGYTF. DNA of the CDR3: TGTGCCTGGAGTGTGTCCAGAAGCTATGGCTACACCTTC. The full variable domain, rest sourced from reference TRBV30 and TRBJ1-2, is SQTIHQWPATLVQPVGSPLSLECTVEGTSNPNLYWYRQAAGRGLQLLFYSVGIGQISSEVPQNLSASRPQDRQFILSSKKLLLSDSGFYLCAWSVSRSYGYTFGSGTRLTVV.

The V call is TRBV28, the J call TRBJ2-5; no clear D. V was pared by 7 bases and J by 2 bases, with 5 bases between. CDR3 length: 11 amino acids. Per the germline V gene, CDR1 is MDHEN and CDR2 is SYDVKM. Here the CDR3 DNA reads TGTGCCAGCACCACTCAAGAGACCCAGTACTTC. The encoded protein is CASTTQETQYF.

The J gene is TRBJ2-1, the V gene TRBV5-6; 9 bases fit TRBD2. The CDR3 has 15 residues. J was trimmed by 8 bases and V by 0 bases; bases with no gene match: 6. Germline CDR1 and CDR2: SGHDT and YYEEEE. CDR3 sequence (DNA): TGTGCCAGCAGCTTGGCGTTAGCGGGAGCTTATGAGCAGTTCTTC. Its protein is CASSLALAGAYEQFF. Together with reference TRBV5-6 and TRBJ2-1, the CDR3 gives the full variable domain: DAGVTQSPTHLIKTRGQQVTLRCSPKSGHDTVSWYQQALGQGPQFIFQYYEEEERQRGNFPDRFSGHQFPNYSSELNVNALLLGDSALYLCASSLALAGAYEQFFGPGTRLTVL.

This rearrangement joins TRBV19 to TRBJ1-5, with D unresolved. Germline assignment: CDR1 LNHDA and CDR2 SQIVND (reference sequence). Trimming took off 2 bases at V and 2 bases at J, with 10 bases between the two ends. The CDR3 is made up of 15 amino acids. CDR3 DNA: TGTGCCAGTAGTATAATAACGCAGGGCAATCAGCCCCAGCATTTT. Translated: CASSIITQGNQPQHF.

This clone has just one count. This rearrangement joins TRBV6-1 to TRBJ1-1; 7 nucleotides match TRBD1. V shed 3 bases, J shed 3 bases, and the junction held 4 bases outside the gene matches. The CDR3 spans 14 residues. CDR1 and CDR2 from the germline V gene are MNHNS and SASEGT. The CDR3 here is CASSDPGGYTEAFF. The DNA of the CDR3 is TGTGCCAGCAGTGACCCAGGGGGGTACACTGAAGCTTTCTTT.

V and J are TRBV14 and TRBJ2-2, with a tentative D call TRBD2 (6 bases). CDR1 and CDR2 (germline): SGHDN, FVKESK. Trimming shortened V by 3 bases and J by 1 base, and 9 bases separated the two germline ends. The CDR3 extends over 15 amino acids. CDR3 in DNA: TGTGCCAGCAGCCAGCAGGGACTGAACACCGGGGAGCTGTTTTTT. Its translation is CASSQQGLNTGELFF.

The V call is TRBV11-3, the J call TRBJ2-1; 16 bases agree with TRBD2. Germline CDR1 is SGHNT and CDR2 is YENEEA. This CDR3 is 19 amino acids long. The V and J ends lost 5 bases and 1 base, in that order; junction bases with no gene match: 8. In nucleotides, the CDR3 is TGTGCCAGCAGCAAAATATCGGGACTAGCGGGAGGGTCCTACAATGAGCAGTTCTTC. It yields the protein CASSKISGLAGGSYNEQFF.

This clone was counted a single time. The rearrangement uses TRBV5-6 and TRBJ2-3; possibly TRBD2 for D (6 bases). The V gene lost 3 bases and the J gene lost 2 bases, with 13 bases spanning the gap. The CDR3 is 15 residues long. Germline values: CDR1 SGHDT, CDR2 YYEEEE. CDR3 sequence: CASSSNGLSTDTQYF. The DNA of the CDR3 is TGTGCCAGCAGCTCGAATGGACTATCCACAGATACGCAGTATTTT.

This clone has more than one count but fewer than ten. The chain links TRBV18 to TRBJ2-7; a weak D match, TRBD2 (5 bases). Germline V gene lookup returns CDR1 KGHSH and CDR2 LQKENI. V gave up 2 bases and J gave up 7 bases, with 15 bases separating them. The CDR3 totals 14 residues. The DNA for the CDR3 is TGTGCCAGCTCACCAGCGACTATCGGAAGGGAGCAGTACTTC. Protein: CASSPATIGREQYF.

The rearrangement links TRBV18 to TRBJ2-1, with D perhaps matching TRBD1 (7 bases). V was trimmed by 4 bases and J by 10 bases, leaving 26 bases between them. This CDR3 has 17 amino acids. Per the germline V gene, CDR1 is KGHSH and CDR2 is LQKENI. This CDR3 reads CASSLILARGAYVEQFF. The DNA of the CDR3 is TGTGCCAGCTCACTAATCCTTGCCAGGGGGGCGTACGTGGAGCAGTTCTTC.

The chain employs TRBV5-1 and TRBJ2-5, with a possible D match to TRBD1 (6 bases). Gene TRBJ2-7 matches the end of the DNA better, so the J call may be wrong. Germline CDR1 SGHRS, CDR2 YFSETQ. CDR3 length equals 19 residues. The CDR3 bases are TGCGCCAGCAGCTTGGGACCGGGACAAATGAAAGCCCGTCCCTACGAGCAGTACTTC. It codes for CASSLGPGQMKARPYEQYF.

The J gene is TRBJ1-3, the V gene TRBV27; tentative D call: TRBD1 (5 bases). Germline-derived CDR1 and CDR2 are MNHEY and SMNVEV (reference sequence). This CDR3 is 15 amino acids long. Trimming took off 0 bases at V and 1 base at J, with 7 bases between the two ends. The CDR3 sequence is CASSLSGTSGNTIYF. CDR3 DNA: TGTGCCAGCAGTTTATCCGGGACTTCTGGAAACACCATATATTTT.

The CDR3 reads CASSEEDKDTGELFF. The CDR3 DNA sequence: TGTGCCAGCAGTGAAGAGGACAAAGACACCGGGGAGCTGTTTTTT. The chain carries TRBV25-1 and TRBJ2-2, with TRBD1 as a possible D gene (5 bases). This CDR3 contains 15 residues. Trimming stripped 2 bases from V and 3 bases from J, with 10 bases between. CDR1 MGHDK and CDR2 SYGVNS come from the germline V gene.